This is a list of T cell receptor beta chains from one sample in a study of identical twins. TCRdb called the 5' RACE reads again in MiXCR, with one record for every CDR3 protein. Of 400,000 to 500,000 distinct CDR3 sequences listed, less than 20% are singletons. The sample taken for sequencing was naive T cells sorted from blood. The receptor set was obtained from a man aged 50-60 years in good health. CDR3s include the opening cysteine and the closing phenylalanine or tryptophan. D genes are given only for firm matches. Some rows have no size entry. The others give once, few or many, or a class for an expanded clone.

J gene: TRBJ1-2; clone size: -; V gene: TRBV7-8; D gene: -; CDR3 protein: CASSLYRSTYGYTF; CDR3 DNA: TGTGCCAGCAGCTTATACAGGTCGACTTATGGCTACACCTTC
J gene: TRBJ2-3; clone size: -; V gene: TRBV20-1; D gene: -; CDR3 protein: CSAIGRNTDTQYF; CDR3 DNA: TGCAGTGCTATTGGCAGGAACACAGATACGCAGTATTTT
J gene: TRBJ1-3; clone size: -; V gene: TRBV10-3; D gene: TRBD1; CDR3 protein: CAISRDSETGNTIYF; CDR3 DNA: TGTGCCATCAGTCGGGACAGCGAAACAGGAAACACCATATATTTT
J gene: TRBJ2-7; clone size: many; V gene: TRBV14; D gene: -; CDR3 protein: CASSQDLVAPVPGRIFYEQYF; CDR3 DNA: TGTGCCAGCAGCCAAGATCTTGTTGCCCCTGTACCGGGACGGATTTTCTACGAGCAGTACTTC
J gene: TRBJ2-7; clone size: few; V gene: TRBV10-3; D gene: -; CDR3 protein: CAISDLQGTYEQYF; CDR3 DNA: TGTGCCATCAGTGATTTACAGGGAACTTACGAGCAGTACTTC
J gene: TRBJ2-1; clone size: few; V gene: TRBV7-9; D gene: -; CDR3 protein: CASSLALGSYNEQFF; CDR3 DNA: TGTGCCAGCAGCTTAGCACTAGGCTCCTACAATGAGCAGTTCTTC
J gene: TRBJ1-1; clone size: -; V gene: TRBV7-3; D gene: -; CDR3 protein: CASSLGRKAPVREAFF; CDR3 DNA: TGTGCCAGCAGCTTAGGTAGAAAGGCCCCGGTCCGTGAAGCTTTCTTT
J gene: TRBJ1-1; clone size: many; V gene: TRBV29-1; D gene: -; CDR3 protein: CSVLQGNTEAFF; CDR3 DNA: TGCAGCGTTTTGCAGGGCAACACTGAAGCTTTCTTT
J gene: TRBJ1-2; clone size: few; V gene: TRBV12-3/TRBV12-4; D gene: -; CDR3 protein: CASTSPDSLGYTF; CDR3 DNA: TGTGCCAGCACCTCGCCGGACAGTCTTGGCTACACCTTC
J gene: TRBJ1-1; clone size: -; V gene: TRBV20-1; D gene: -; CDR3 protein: CSARVRGERGAFF; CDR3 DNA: TGCAGTGCTAGAGTCAGGGGTGAGAGGGGCGCTTTCTTT
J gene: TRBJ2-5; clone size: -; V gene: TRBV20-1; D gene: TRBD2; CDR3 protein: CSARDRLAAIQETQYF; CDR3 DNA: TGCAGTGCTAGAGATCGACTAGCGGCCATACAAGAGACCCAGTACTTC
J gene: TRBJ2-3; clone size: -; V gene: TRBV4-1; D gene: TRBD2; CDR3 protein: CASSPSQLAGGYSDTQYF; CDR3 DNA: TGCGCCAGCAGCCCCTCCCAACTAGCGGGGGGGTATTCAGATACGCAGTATTTT
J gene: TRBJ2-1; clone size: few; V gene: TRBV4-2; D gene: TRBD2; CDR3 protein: CASSVAGNTYNEQFF; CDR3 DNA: TGTGCCAGCAGCGTAGCGGGGAACACCTACAATGAGCAGTTCTTC
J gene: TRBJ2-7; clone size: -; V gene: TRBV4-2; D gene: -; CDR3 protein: CASSQDLLLGRGSYEQYF; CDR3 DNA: TGTGCCAGCAGCCAAGATCTATTACTGGGACGGGGCTCCTACGAGCAGTACTTC
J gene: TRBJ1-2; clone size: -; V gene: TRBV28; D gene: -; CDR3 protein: CASSLSGRVGGYTF; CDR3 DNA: TGTGCCAGCAGTTTAAGCGGGCGCGTTGGTGGCTACACCTTC
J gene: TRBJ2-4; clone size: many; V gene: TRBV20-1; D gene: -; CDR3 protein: CSAREGIQYF; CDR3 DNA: TGCAGTGCTAGAGAGGGGATTCAGTACTTC
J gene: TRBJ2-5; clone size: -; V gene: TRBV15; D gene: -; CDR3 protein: CATSRDSQGWVQYF; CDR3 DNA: TGTGCCACCAGCAGAGATTCTCAGGGTTGGGTCCAGTACTTC
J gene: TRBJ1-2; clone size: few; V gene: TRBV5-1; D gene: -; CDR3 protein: CASSWHGDEYGYTF; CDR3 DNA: TGCGCCAGCAGCTGGCACGGAGATGAATATGGCTACACCTTC
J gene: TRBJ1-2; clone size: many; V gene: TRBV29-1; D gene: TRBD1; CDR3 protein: CSASGQETTNYGYTF; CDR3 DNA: TGCAGCGCCTCGGGACAGGAGACTACTAACTATGGCTACACCTTC
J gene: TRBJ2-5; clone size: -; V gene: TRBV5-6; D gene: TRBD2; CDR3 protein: CASGLAGQETQYF; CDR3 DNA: TGTGCCAGCGGGCTAGCGGGACAAGAGACCCAGTACTTC